Below, 30 T cell receptor beta chains from the same sample are listed, as sequenced in a study of identical twins (TCRdb year 2016). The library came from 5' RACE. Reads for this sample came from an Illumina HiSeq 2000. TCRdb cleaned the public reads at Q25 with fastp, built clones with MiXCR and kept in-frame beta chains. Entries that share a CDR3 protein sequence are merged under the most common genes and DNA. The sample data list fewer than 500,000 distinct CDR3 sequences, and roughly an eighth of these were observed just once. The ten largest make up 0.95% to 1% of the sample. The sample was also reused in another study, on yellow fever vaccine responses in identical twins.

The sequencing input was CD4+ T cells sorted from blood. Source of these receptors: a woman aged 18-35 years in good health.

V and J are TRBV5-1 and TRBJ2-5; tentatively, D is TRBD2 (6 bases). V lost 1 base to trimming and J lost 3 bases, with 10 bases between them. CDR1 is SGHRS and CDR2 is YFSETQ in the germline V gene. The CDR3 sequence is 14 residues long. CDR3 loop: CASSLWAGKETQYF. CDR3 DNA: TGCGCCAGCAGCTTGTGGGCGGGGAAAGAGACCCAGTACTTC.

A few counts support this clonotype. The CDR3 region is CASRELAGGPYEQYF. The CDR3 DNA reads TGTGCCAGCAGGGAACTAGCGGGAGGGCCCTACGAGCAGTACTTC. The rearrangement uses TRBV2 and TRBJ2-7; 13 bases fit TRBD2. The CDR3 has 15 residues. Trimming at V came to 6 bases and at J to 2 bases, leaving 4 bases not matched to a gene. Germline CDR1 is SNHLY and CDR2 is FYNNEI.

This clonotype was counted only a few times. The chain combines TRBV4-2 with TRBJ2-5; 8 positions agree with TRBD2. J was trimmed by 1 base and V by 3 bases; bases with no gene match: 7. This CDR3 spans 16 amino acids. Germline-derived CDR1 and CDR2 are LGHNA and YNFKEQ. The CDR3 region is CASSQGELAAQETQYF. CDR3 nucleotide sequence: TGTGCCAGCAGCCAGGGCGAACTAGCGGCCCAAGAGACCCAGTACTTC.

This clonotype was found many times. The V and J genes are TRBV28 and TRBJ2-3; the match to TRBD2 covers 7 bases. The CDR3 extends over 14 amino acids. Germline loops: CDR1 MDHEN, CDR2 SYDVKM. With 6 bases clipped from V and 0 bases from J, the junction kept 3 bases outside the gene matches. In nucleotides, the CDR3 is TGTGCCAGCAGGCCGGGGGGTAGCACAGATACGCAGTATTTT. Its translation: CASRPGGSTDTQYF.

This clonotype has a count of ten or more. CDR3 amino acids: CASSLSGLAGTDTQYF. CDR3 DNA: TGTGCCAGCAGCTTATCAGGACTAGCGGGCACAGATACGCAGTATTTT. V and J are TRBV7-2 and TRBJ2-3, with 10 bases identical to TRBD2. Trimming took 2 bases from V and 1 from J; bases not matched to a gene: 3. CDR3 length equals 16 residues. Germline V gene data show CDR1 as SGHTA and CDR2 as FQGNSA.

The rearrangement joins TRBV12-5 to TRBJ2-1; the D is unclear. This CDR3 comprises 12 residues. V was clipped by 1 base and J by 8 bases, with 6 bases between them. The germline gives CDR1 LGHNT, CDR2 FRNRAP. CDR3 in DNA: TGTGCTAGTGGTTTGGACGGGTATGAGCAGTTCTTC. As protein: CASGLDGYEQFF.

The rearrangement uses TRBV18 and TRBJ2-1; the D gene is possibly TRBD2 (7 bases). Germline V gene data show CDR1 as KGHSH and CDR2 as LQKENI. The CDR3 spans 13 residues. The V end was cut by 6 bases, the J end by 8 bases, with 14 bases between. CDR3 region: CASSVRGGDEQFF. For the CDR3, the DNA is TGTGCCAGCTCGGTTCGAGGGGGGGATGAGCAGTTCTTC.

This clonotype has a handful of counts. The chain employs TRBV6-2 or TRBV6-3 and TRBJ1-4; the match to TRBD1 covers 7 bases. The CDR3 extends over 12 amino acids. The germline gives CDR1 MNHEY, CDR2 SVGEGT. V lost 4 bases, J lost 7 bases, and 0 bases stayed unmatched. The DNA of the CDR3 is TGTGCCAGCAGTTGGACAGGTGAAAAACTGTTTTTT. Protein product: CASSWTGEKLFF.

This clonotype was observed a few times. The chain employs TRBV29-1 and TRBJ2-1; D is possibly TRBD1 (5 bases). This CDR3 has 14 amino acids. The ends were cut back, 4 bases at V and 6 bases at J, with 16 bases in the middle. Looked up from germline, CDR1 is SQVTM and CDR2 is ANQGSEA. The CDR3 loop is CSVVPGAVGNEQFF. CDR3 DNA: TGCAGCGTTGTTCCTGGGGCGGTGGGCAATGAGCAGTTCTTC.

This clonotype was seen a few times. This sequence joins TRBV7-4 and TRBJ2-6; 9 bases align to TRBD1. V lost 4 bases, J lost 1 base, and 8 bases stayed unmatched. CDR1 is SGHVT, CDR2 SQSDAQ, per germline. CDR3 size: 18 residues. CDR3 sequence (DNA): TGTGCCAGCAGCTGGGGGGACAGGGTAGCTTCTGGGGCCAACGTCCTGACTTTC. This sequence encodes CASSWGDRVASGANVLTF.

V is TRBV7-2 and J is TRBJ2-7; TRBD2 matches 7 bases. Germline values: CDR1 SGHTA, CDR2 FQGNSA. V was clipped by 3 bases and J by 7 bases; unmatched bases: 12. The CDR3 has 15 residues. CDR3 sequence (DNA): TGTGCCAGCAGCTTCCTGACTGCGGGAGTGGGTGAGCAGTACTTC. It encodes CASSFLTAGVGEQYF.

This chain connects TRBV3-1 to TRBJ1-2, with D hard to call. CDR3 length equals 12 residues. V was trimmed by 2 bases and J by 5 bases, leaving 6 bases between them. Germline CDR1 LGHDT, CDR2 YNNKEL (reference sequence). The chain's CDR3 is CASSQYVYGYTF. DNA for the CDR3: TGTGCCAGCAGCCAATACGTTTATGGCTACACCTTC.

This clonotype was seen only a few times. The DNA is omitted, as the CDR3 cannot be located on it reliably, and the CDR3 follows TCRdb's listing. The chain has TRBV20-1 and TRBJ2-2. CDR1 and CDR2 from the germline V gene are DFQATT and SNEGSKA (reference sequence). Termini included, the CDR3 measures 13 amino acids. CDR3: CSVSKKHRGAVFF.

This clonotype was detected many times. This chain connects TRBV3-1 to TRBJ2-7; TRBD1 is a possible D gene (5 bases). The germline V and J ends were trimmed by 3 bases and 2 bases, with 5 bases remaining between them. In germline, CDR1 is LGHDT, CDR2 YNNKEL (reference sequence). The length of the CDR3 is 12 residues. The CDR3: CASSQGPYEQYF. The CDR3 DNA reads TGTGCCAGCAGCCAGGGGCCCTACGAGCAGTACTTC.

V is TRBV4-2 and J is TRBJ2-1; 11 bases are shared with TRBD1. Germline CDR1 and CDR2: LGHNA and YNFKEQ. This CDR3 spans 15 amino acids. J gave up 7 bases and V 0 bases, and 2 bases lay outside the gene matches. This CDR3 is CASSQEGQGANEQFF. CDR3 DNA: TGTGCCAGCAGCCAAGAAGGACAGGGGGCAAATGAGCAGTTCTTC.

The chain uses TRBV4-3 and TRBJ2-1; D perhaps matches TRBD2 (6 bases). Trimming left V 3 bases short and J 1 base short, with 19 bases between. Germline values: CDR1 LGHNA, CDR2 YSLEER. This CDR3 is 18 amino acids long. CDR3 nucleotides: TGCGCCAGCAGCCAGTCCTTGGCGGGGTCAGGATCCTACAATGAGCAGTTCTTC. It encodes CASSQSLAGSGSYNEQFF.

The chain carries TRBV7-3 and TRBJ2-1, with TRBD2 matching over 7 bases. J was trimmed by 11 bases and V by 5 bases; bases with no gene match: 9. The CDR3 has 13 amino acids. Germline V gene lookup returns CDR1 SGHTA and CDR2 FQGTGA. The CDR3 region is CASSVKAAGKQFF. CDR3 DNA: TGTGCCAGCAGCGTAAAAGCAGCGGGGAAGCAGTTCTTC.

This chain uses TRBV9 with TRBJ2-1; D gene uncertain. The germline V and J ends were trimmed by 4 bases and 4 bases, with 15 bases remaining between them. Looked up from germline, CDR1 is SGDLS and CDR2 is YYNGEE. The length of the CDR3 is 15 residues. In DNA form, the CDR3 reads TGTGCCAGCAGCCCTCACCCGGCCAGTTACAATGAGCAGTTCTTC. Protein: CASSPHPASYNEQFF. Complete variable domain (other parts from reference TRBV9 and TRBJ2-1): DSGVTQTPKHLITATGQRVTLRCSPRSGDLSVYWYQQSLDQGLQFLIQYYNGEERAKGNILERFSAQQFPDLHSELNLSSLELGDSALYFCASSPHPASYNEQFFGPGTRLTVL.

The gene calls are TRBV29-1 and TRBJ2-6; D ambiguous. Germline assignment: CDR1 SQVTM and CDR2 ANQGSEA. This CDR3 has 14 amino acids. V was cut by 2 bases and J by 0 bases, with 5 bases left in between. The CDR3 bases are TGCAGCGTTGAAACTGTCTCTGGGGCCAACGTCCTGACTTTC. Translating it yields CSVETVSGANVLTF.

The chain is built from TRBV12-3 or TRBV12-4 and TRBJ2-3, with D uncertain. The CDR3 totals 14 residues. Trimming cost V 4 bases and J 6 bases, with 14 bases left between them. In DNA, the CDR3 is TGTGCCAGCAGTTCGGCCGGCGGATCGGATACGCAGTATTTT. This sequence encodes CASSSAGGSDTQYF.

The chain links TRBV5-1 to TRBJ2-1; no firm D call. V shed 1 base and J shed 6 bases, with 8 bases lying between them. The germline V gene has CDR1 SGHRS and CDR2 YFSETQ. This CDR3 has 13 residues. The CDR3 region has the DNA TGCGCCAGCAGCTTGACCTACTCCAATGAGCAGTTCTTC. Its protein is CASSLTYSNEQFF.

The chain carries TRBV6-1 and TRBJ1-5; D might be TRBD1 (5 bases). V lost 6 bases and J lost 5, with 17 bases in between. Germline V gene sequence: CDR1 MNHNS, CDR2 SASEGT. The CDR3 runs 15 residues. The DNA for the CDR3 is TGTGCCAGCAGCCCCGGGGCAGCGAAACATCAGCCCCAGCATTTT. It translates to CASSPGAAKHQPQHF.

The chain uses TRBV12-2 and TRBJ2-7; the table's D call, TRBD2, was not checked against the DNA. TRBV12-2 represents a pseudogene. This CDR3 spans 20 amino acids. CDR3 residues: CASRFQAASGGTLTDYEQYF. The CDR3, as DNA: TGTGCAAGTCGCTTCCAGGCGGCTAGCGGGGGAACTCTGACGGACTACGAGCAGTACTTC.

This clonotype has ten or more counts. The gene calls are TRBV5-1 and TRBJ2-1, with no clear D. The germline CDR1 and CDR2 sequences are SGHRS and YFSETQ. The CDR3 is 14 residues long. The ends were cut back, 3 bases at V and 5 bases at J, with 12 bases in the middle. The CDR3 DNA follows: TGCGCCAGCAGCTCAATATCCTTGGACAATGAGCAGTTCTTC. It is translated as CASSSISLDNEQFF.

The table lists this clonotype with a few counts. The chain carries TRBV20-1 and TRBJ2-7; D call uncertain. CDR1 and CDR2 (germline): DFQATT, SNEGSKA (reference sequence). V was clipped by 6 bases and J by 5 bases, with 20 bases between them. CDR3 length: 14 residues. CDR3 DNA: TGCAGTGCGGCCGCCTACCCAATCGGGCACGAGCAGTACTTC. Protein sequence: CSAAAYPIGHEQYF.

J is TRBJ2-7 and V is TRBV6-1, with D perhaps TRBD1 (6 bases). The V and J ends lost 9 bases and 5 bases respectively, with 17 bases between them. The V gene's germline CDR1 is MNHNS and CDR2 SASEGT. CDR3 size: 13 residues. CDR3 in amino acids: CASKKLDSHEQYF. CDR3 in DNA: TGTGCCAGTAAAAAATTGGACAGCCACGAGCAGTACTTC.

This clonotype turned up a few times. The chain joins TRBV2 to TRBJ1-1, with D unclear. V gave up 5 bases and J gave up 1 base, with 8 bases separating them. Germline V lookup: CDR1 SNHLY, CDR2 FYNNEI. The CDR3 spans 13 residues. This CDR3 is CASSFWKNTEAFF. In DNA, the CDR3 is TGTGCCAGCAGTTTTTGGAAGAACACTGAAGCTTTCTTT.

For this clonotype: At one end the junction does not follow the germline gene, possibly because of a read error. This chain uses TRBV7-7 with TRBJ2-7; D uncertain. This CDR3 spans 11 amino acids. CDR1 and CDR2 (germline): SSHAT, FNYEAQ (reference sequence). CDR3 nucleotide sequence: TGTGCTAGCAGCTGGTCGCGCGAGCAGTACTTC. Translation: CASSWSREQYF.

J is TRBJ2-5 and V is TRBV3-1, with 8 positions matching TRBD2. CDR1 and CDR2 (germline): LGHDT, YNNKEL (reference sequence). V lost 3 bases, J lost 0 bases, and 6 bases stayed unmatched. CDR3 length: 16 amino acids. For the CDR3, the DNA is TGTGCCAGCAGCCATAACGGGGGGGCGCACCAAGAGACCCAGTACTTC. It yields the protein CASSHNGGAHQETQYF.

The chain has TRBV10-3 and TRBJ2-1; TRBD2 agrees at 14 bases. CDR3 length: 16 residues. The trim removed 8 bases at V and 6 bases at J, leaving 9 bases unmatched. Germline loops: CDR1 ENHRY, CDR2 SYGVKD. CDR3 loop: CAISGLAGVGPNEQFF. The CDR3 nucleotides are TGTGCCATCTCGGGACTAGCGGGAGTAGGGCCCAATGAGCAGTTCTTC.